This T cell receptor beta chain is from a study of T-cell memory formation after mild COVID-19 (dated by TCRdb to about 2021). About the study as a whole: TCR sequence clusters from the two donors were largely donor specific. In a couple of donors, T-cell clones that expanded and contracted after mild COVID-19 were tracked by sequencing TCRalpha and TCRbeta repertoires over time. The cohort comprised two young, previously healthy adult volunteers, one female and one male.

V and J lose 9 bases and 3 bases, and a span of 11 bases separates them. Reading the germline V gene gives CDR1 MNHNS and CDR2 SASEGT. From cysteine to phenylalanine, the CDR3 is 13 amino acids long. Just the 39-base CDR3 DNA is kept, in frame starting at base 1. What the research found in general, with its limitations: The detection of some responding clones in pre-infection memory suggests that pre-existing cross-reactive memory T cells joined the SARS-CoV-2 response. The study included only a couple of mild cases, and larger cohorts that include severe cases with pre-infection samples were judged to be necessary. Contracting CD4+ clones appeared mostly in the CM and EM memory subsets, whereas CD8+ clones were enriched in EMRA. Balanced CD4/CD8 phenotypes were observed for clones contracting from day 15 to 85, whereas a bias towards CD4+ was observed for a second wave of clones expanding from day 15 to 37. The second-wave clones that peaked on day 37 were not confirmed to be SARS-CoV-2 specific.

This clonotype was seen a few times. There is no known antigen for this receptor. No much larger clonotype is one base removed from it; base qualities were not supplied. Ficoll-Paque density gradient centrifugation was used to isolate PBMCs. The sequencer was an Illumina NovaSeq 6000. cDNA libraries for TCRalpha and TCRbeta were prepared by 5'RACE using constant-segment primers, with sample barcodes and unique molecular identifiers added. Trizol reagent was used to extract RNA from every sample. Libraries were amplified in two PCR steps, with a second sample barcode and Illumina TruSeq adapters added in the second step. Libraries were sequenced on an Illumina NovaSeq with 2 x 150 bp paired-end reads. In the paper's pipeline: The reads were demultiplexed and collapsed into UMI-guided consensus sequences using migec v1.2.7. Using mixcr v2.1.11, UMI consensuses were aligned to TRA and TRB V and J templates and then assembled into clonotypes. A clonotype was counted as expanded or contracted only when both edgeR and NoisET called the clonotype significant, with the noise models trained on biological replicates. For edgeR calls, a false discovery rate-adjusted p below 0.01 and a log2 fold-change threshold of 1 were applied. As an exploratory analysis of dynamics, max-normalized trajectories of the 1000 most abundant clonotypes were examined with PCA combined with hierarchical clustering. The CD4 or CD8 phenotype of responding clones was assigned using the separately sequenced CD4+ and CD8+ repertoires. TCRdb cleaned the public reads at Q25 with fastp, built clones with MiXCR and kept in-frame beta chains. Rows with a matching CDR3 protein are joined into one entry that keeps the most common DNA and genes. TCRdb, rather than the study authors, made the V and J calls. Present in this sample are about 320,000 distinct CDR3 sequences, approximately 15% of which were seen just once. The ten largest account for 20% to 25% of the sample.

This TCR derives from a man in his late teens or twenties who had mild COVID-19 (a few samples of this study predate the infection). The sample titles of this study are shuffled in the database, so cell type and time point are left out; the donor was told from shared clones. Input material: PBMCs or a T cell subset sorted from them (not recorded which). This chain is built from TRBV6-1 and TRBJ1-4; too little of a D gene remains to name it. CDR3 sequence: CASRVTANEKLFF. The nucleotide sequence is given as TGTGCCAGTAGGGTAACGGCTAATGAAAAACTGTTTTTT.